This T cell receptor beta chain was captured in a study of blood T cell repertoires in COVID-19. Sequencing used immunoSEQ multiplex PCR; TCRdb keeps in-frame clones, though not all of them. The table lists 90,000 to 130,000 clones, 60% to 80% of them singletons. The CDR3 runs 15 residues. Germline CDR1 is LGHDT and CDR2 is YNNKEL (reference sequence). Trimming took 4 bases from V and 0 from J; bases not matched to a gene: 3. The chain couples TRBV3-1 (or the pseudogene TRBV3-2) to TRBJ1-3; 7 nucleotides agree with TRBD1. Sequenced material: peripheral blood. This sequence originates from a woman at least 80 years old with active or convalescent COVID-19. This chain's CDR3 is CASSRQGSSGNTIYF. The CDR3 DNA reads as TGTGCCAGCAGCCGACAGGGAAGCTCTGGAAACACCATATATTTT.